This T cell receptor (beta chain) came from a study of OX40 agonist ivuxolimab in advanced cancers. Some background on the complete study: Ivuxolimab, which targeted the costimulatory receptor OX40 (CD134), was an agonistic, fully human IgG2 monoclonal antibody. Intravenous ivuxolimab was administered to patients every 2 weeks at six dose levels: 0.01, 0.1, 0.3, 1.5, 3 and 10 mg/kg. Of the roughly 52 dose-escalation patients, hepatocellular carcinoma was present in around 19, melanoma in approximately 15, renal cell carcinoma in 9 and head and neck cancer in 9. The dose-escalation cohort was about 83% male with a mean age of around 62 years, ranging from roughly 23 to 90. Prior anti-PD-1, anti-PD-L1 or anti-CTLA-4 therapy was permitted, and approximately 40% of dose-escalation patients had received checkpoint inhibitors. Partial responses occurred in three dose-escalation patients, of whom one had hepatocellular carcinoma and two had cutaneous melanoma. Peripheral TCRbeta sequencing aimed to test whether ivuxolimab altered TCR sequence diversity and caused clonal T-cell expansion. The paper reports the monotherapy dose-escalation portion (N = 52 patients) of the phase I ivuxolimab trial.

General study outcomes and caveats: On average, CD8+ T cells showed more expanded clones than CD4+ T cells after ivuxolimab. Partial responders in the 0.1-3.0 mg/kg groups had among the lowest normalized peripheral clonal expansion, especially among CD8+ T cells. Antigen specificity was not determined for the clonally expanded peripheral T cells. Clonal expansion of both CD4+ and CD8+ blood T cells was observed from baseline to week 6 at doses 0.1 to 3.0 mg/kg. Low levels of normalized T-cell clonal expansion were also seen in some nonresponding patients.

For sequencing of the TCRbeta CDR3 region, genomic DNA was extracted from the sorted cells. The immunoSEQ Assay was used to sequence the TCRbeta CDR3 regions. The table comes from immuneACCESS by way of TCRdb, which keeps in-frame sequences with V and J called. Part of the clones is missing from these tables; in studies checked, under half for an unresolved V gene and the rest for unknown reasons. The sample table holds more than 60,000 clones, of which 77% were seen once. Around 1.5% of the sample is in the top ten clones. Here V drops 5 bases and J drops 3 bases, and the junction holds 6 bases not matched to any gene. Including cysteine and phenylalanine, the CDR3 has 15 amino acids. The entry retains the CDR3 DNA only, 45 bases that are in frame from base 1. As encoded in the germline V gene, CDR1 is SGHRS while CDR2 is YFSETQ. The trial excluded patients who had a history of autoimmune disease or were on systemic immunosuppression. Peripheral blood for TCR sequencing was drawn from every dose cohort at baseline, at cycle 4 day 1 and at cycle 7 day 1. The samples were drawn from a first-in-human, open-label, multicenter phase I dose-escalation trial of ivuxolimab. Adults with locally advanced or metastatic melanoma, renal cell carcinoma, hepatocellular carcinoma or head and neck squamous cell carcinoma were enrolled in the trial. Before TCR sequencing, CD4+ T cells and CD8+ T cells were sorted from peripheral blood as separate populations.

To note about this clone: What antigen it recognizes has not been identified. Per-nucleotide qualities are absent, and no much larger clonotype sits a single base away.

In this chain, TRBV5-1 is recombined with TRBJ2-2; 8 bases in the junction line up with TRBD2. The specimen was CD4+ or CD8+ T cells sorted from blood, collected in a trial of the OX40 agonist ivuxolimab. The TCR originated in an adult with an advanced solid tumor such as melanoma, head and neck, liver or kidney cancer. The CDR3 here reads CASSVPGGHTGELFF. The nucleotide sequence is TGCGCCAGCAGTGTACCGGGAGGGCACACCGGGGAGCTGTTTTTT.